This entry concerns a single T cell receptor (beta chain). This entry belongs to a study of Ad26.COV2.S vaccination and SARS-CoV-2 variants. Background on the study: Trial arm assignment for the donor was COV1001 Ad26.COV2.S.

Sequencing used immunoSEQ multiplex PCR; TCRdb keeps in-frame clones, though not all of them. The sample contains 400,000 to 500,000 clones, 89% of which appear only once. CDR1 and CDR2 (germline): MNHNY, SVGAGI (reference sequence). V was pared by 2 bases and J by 0 bases, with 10 bases between. This CDR3 comprises 15 residues. Sample treatment: some 20 received Ad26.COV2.S at low or high dose, single or two shots; about 5 received placebo; per-sample allocation not given. The study sampled participants on day 63 after the first vaccine or placebo injection. The source is a person between 18 and 60 years old who received the Ad26.COV2.S COVID-19 vaccine or a placebo. Sequencing used peripheral blood, obtained in a trial of Ad26.COV2.S vaccine versus placebo. The chain employs TRBV6-6 and TRBJ1-1, with D possibly TRBD1 on 5 matching bases. The CDR3 is CASSYGGYLNTEAFF. The CDR3 nucleotides are TGTGCCAGCAGTTACGGGGGGTACCTGAACACTGAAGCTTTCTTT.